Listed below are T cell receptor beta chains from one sample, sequenced in a study of T cells in Graves' hyperthyroidism and ophthalmopathy. TCRdb re-derived calls from the multiplex PCR reads in MiXCR, one entry per CDR3 protein. The sample lists around 390,000 distinct CDR3 sequences, about 14% seen once, with around 20% in the top ten. What was sequenced was blood. Receptor source: a woman in her thirties with Graves' ophthalmopathy. The CDR3 runs from the conserved cysteine through the conserved F or W. D genes are given only for firm matches. A row's size may be missing; if present it is once, few, many or a size class.

j_call d_call v_call clone_size cdr3_nt cdr3_aa
TRBJ2-2 . TRBV20-1 few TGCAGTGCTAGAGTTCGGGGACCCACCGGGGAGCTGTTTTTT CSARVRGPTGELFF
TRBJ2-5 TRBD1 TRBV18 . TGTGCCAGTCAAGTACAGGGGGAAGAGACCCAGTACTTC CASQVQGEETQYF
TRBJ1-1 . TRBV12-3/TRBV12-4 many TGTGCCAGCAGTTCGGACAGTCCATGGACTGAAGCTTTCTTT CASSSDSPWTEAFF
TRBJ1-1 . TRBV19 . TGTGCCAGTCGTGGGGGGGTGAGGGACTGGAGTACTGAAGCTTTCTTT CASRGGVRDWSTEAFF
TRBJ2-5 . TRBV3-1 . TGTGCCAGCAGCCAAGGGACAGGACTACAAGAGACCCAGTACTTC CASSQGTGLQETQYF
TRBJ2-1 TRBD2 TRBV27 many TGTGCCAGCAGTTCCCTTCGGGGGGGCAGCTCCTACAATGAGCAGTTCTTC CASSSLRGGSSYNEQFF
TRBJ2-2 TRBD2 TRBV28 . TGTGCCAGCAGTTTCTTTGGGACTAGCGGCCACACCGGGGAGCTGTTTTTT CASSFFGTSGHTGELFF
TRBJ2-7 TRBD1 TRBV28 few TGTGCCAGCAGTTTAGCCGACAGGGCAGCCGAGCAGTACTTC CASSLADRAAEQYF
TRBJ1-2 . TRBV15 many TGTGCCACCAGCCGTCCGGGATTTGGGGGGCACTATGGCTACACCTTC CATSRPGFGGHYGYTF
TRBJ1-1 . TRBV6-1 many TGTGCCAGCAAACGGGAAATCATGAACACTGAAGCTTTCTTT CASKREIMNTEAFF